This T cell receptor beta chain stems from a study of cytomegalovirus exposure and HLA in healthy donors. In the study overall: The use of the same platform for the approximately 130 validation repertoires and the 600 to 700 first-cohort repertoires was reported by a later analysis. Study findings and constraints: Many donors carried some public TCRs, although rarity characterized most TCR sequences. With high specificity and sensitivity, the classifier reportedly diagnosed cytomegalovirus status. The CMV antigen specificity of a few CMV-associated chains was confirmed through in vitro analysis.

This clone was recorded once. Its specificity is not known. The data were produced by immunoSEQ multiplex PCR, yet TCRdb's version contains in-frame clones alone and is incomplete. The repertoire has approximately 60,000 clones, about 90% of them found once; the top ten carry 1.3%. This receptor was obtained from a woman between 18 and 30 years old in good health and CMV-seronegative. The sample taken for sequencing was PBMCs.

CDR3 in DNA: TGTGCCAGCAGTGAAGGAATTCGGGGAAGCGAGACCCAGTACTTC. This encodes CASSEGIRGSETQYF. The chain carries TRBV2 and TRBJ2-5; D is perhaps TRBD2 (5 bases). Germline CDR1 and CDR2: SNHLY and FYNNEI. The CDR3 consists of 15 residues. The V end lost 1 base, the J end lost 5 bases, and 14 bases lay between the germline ends.